The entry below describes one TCR beta chain. This entry comes from a study of blood T cell repertoires in COVID-19. The V gene's germline CDR1 is MNHEY and CDR2 SVGAGI. There are 14 residues in the CDR3. Trimming left V 5 bases short and J 5 bases short, with 15 bases between. Generated by immunoSEQ multiplex PCR, the TCRdb table keeps only in-frame clones and is missing some. The data hold about 480,000 clones, with about 87% observed a single time. This clonotype was obtained from a woman aged 50 to 60 with COVID-19, enrolled during active disease. The sequencing sample was made of peripheral blood. V is TRBV6-5 and J is TRBJ1-1, with D unresolved. CDR3 coding DNA: TGTGCCAGCAGTCCCTGGGAGGGAGGAACTGAAGCTTTCTTT. Its protein is CASSPWEGGTEAFF.